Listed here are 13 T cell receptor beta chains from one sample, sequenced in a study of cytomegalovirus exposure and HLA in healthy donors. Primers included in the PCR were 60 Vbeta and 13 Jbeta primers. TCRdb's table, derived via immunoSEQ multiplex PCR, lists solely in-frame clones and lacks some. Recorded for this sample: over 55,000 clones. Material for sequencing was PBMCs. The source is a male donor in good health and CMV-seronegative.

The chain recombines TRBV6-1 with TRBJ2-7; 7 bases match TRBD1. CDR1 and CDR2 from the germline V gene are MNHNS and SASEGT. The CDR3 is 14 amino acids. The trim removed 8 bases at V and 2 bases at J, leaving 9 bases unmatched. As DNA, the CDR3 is TGTGCCAGCGGTGTAGACAGGGAGCCCTACGAGCAGTACTTC. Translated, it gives CASGVDREPYEQYF.

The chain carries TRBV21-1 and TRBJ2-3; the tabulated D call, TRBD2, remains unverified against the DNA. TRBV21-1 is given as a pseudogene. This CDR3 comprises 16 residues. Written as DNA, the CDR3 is TGTGCCAGCAGCCAAGGGGCCGGGACTAACACAGATACGCAGTATTTT. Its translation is CASSQGAGTNTDTQYF.

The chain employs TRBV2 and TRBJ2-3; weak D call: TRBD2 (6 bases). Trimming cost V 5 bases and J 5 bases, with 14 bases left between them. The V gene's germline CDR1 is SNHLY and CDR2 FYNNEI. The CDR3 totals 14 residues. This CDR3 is CASSPGLAQDTQYF. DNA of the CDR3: TGTGCCAGCAGTCCCGGTCTAGCGCAAGATACGCAGTATTTT.

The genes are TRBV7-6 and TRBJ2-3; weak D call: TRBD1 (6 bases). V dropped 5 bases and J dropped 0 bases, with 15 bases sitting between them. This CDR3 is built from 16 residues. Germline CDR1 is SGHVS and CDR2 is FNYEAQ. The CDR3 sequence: CASSQGPGLSTDTQYF. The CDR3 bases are TGTGCCAGCAGCCAGGGGCCAGGGCTCAGCACAGATACGCAGTATTTT.

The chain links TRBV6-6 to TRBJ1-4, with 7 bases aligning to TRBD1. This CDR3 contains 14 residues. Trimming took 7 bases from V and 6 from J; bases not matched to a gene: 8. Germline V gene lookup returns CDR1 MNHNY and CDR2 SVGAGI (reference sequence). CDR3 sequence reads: CASILQGRYEKLFF. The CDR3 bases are TGTGCCAGCATTTTACAGGGGAGGTATGAAAAACTGTTTTTT.

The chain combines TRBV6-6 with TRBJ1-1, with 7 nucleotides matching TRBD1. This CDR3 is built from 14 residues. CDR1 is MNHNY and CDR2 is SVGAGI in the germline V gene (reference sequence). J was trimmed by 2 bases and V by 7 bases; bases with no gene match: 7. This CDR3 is CASTETGVNTEAFF. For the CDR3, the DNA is TGTGCCAGCACCGAAACAGGGGTCAACACTGAAGCTTTCTTT.

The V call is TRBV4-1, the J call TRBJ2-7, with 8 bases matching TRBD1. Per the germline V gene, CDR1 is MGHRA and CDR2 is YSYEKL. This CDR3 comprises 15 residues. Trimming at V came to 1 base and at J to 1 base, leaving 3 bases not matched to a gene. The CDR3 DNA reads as TGCGCCAGCAGCCAAGCGCGACAGGGGTCCTACGAGCAGTACTTC. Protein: CASSQARQGSYEQYF.

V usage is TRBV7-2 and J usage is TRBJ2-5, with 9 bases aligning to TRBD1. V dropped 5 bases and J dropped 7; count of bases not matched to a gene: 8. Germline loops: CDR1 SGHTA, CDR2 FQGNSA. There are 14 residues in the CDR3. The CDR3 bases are TGTGCCAGCAGCCAGTGGACAGGGGAGGGGACCCAGTACTTC. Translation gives CASSQWTGEGTQYF.

The CDR3 region is CSVDRDQGVTEAFF. For the CDR3, the DNA is TGCAGCGTAGACCGGGACCAGGGGGTCACTGAAGCTTTCTTT. This chain joins TRBV29-1 and TRBJ1-1; 7 nucleotides agree with TRBD1. Germline assignment: CDR1 SQVTM and CDR2 ANQGSEA. J was trimmed by 4 bases and V by 6 bases; bases with no gene match: 11. This CDR3 is built from 14 residues.

The CDR3, as DNA: TGTGCCAGCAGCCCGTATGGCCCCTACGAGCAGTACTTC. Translating gives CASSPYGPYEQYF. The genes are TRBV7-8 and TRBJ2-7; D remains ambiguous. Germline V gives CDR1 SGHVS, CDR2 FQNEAQ. Trimming shortened V by 5 bases and J by 2 bases, and 10 bases separated the two germline ends. CDR3 size: 13 residues.

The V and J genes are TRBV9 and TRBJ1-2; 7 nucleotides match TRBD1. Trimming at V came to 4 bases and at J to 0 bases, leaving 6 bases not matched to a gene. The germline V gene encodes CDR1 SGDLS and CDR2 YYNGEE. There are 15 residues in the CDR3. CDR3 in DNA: TGTGCCAGCAGCCTCGGGACAGCAGCTAACTATGGCTACACCTTC. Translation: CASSLGTAANYGYTF.

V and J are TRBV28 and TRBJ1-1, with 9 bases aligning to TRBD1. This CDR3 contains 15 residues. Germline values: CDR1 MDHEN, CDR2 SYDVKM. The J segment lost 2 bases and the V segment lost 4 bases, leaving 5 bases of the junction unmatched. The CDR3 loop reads CASSSYRGRNTEAFF. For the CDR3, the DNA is TGTGCCAGCAGTTCATACAGGGGGCGCAACACTGAAGCTTTCTTT.

The CDR3 sequence is CASSLAGGREETQYF. DNA of the CDR3: TGCGCCAGCAGCTTGGCCGGGGGTCGGGAAGAGACCCAGTACTTC. This chain uses TRBV5-1 with TRBJ2-5, with D tentatively TRBD2 (6 bases). The V end was cut by 0 bases, the J end by 3 bases, with 12 bases between. The length of the CDR3 is 15 residues. Germline V gene sequence: CDR1 SGHRS, CDR2 YFSETQ.